Below are 15 T cell receptor beta chains sequenced from a single sample in a study of T cell responses to AZD1222 COVID-19 vaccine. Repertoires were generated with immunoSEQ multiplex PCR, while TCRdb's copy carries only in-frame clones and drops some. The repertoire holds about 120,000 clones, with roughly 90% as singletons. The sequencing used peripheral blood, collected 28 days after the second AZD1222 dose. These receptors originate from an adult who received the AZD1222 COVID-19 vaccine.

V gene TRBV27 combines with J gene TRBJ1-1; no clear D gene. Per germline, CDR1 MNHEY and CDR2 SMNVEV (reference sequence). Trimming took off 6 bases at V and 4 bases at J, with 15 bases between the two ends. The CDR3 has 14 amino acids. The CDR3: CASSPSGVRTEAFF. The CDR3 coding sequence is TGTGCCAGCAGCCCAAGTGGGGTTCGCACTGAAGCTTTCTTT.

CDR3 in DNA: TGTGCCAGCAGCGCGGGACAGCAGAACTATGGCTACACCTTC. Translation gives CASSAGQQNYGYTF. The chain employs TRBV5-5 and TRBJ1-2, with 7 bases matching TRBD1. With V trimmed by 4 bases and J by 2 bases, 5 bases remained unmatched. In germline, CDR1 is SGHKS, CDR2 YYEKEE (reference sequence). The CDR3 is 14 amino acids.

The rearrangement joins TRBV7-2 to TRBJ1-2; D is possibly TRBD1 (6 bases). Germline CDR1 and CDR2: SGHTA and FQGNSA. V lost 5 bases to trimming and J lost 4 bases, with 11 bases between them. The length of the CDR3 is 13 residues. The CDR3 reads CASSLRGPYGYTF. In DNA, the CDR3 is TGTGCCAGCAGCCTCCGGGGGCCCTATGGCTACACCTTC.

The chain carries TRBV2 and TRBJ1-5; no reliable D call. CDR3 size: 14 residues. V was clipped by 6 bases and J by 1 base, with 10 bases between them. The germline V gene encodes CDR1 SNHLY and CDR2 FYNNEI. Written as DNA, the CDR3 is TGTGCCAGCAGGGGAAGGGTCAGCAATCAGCCCCAGCATTTT. It translates to CASRGRVSNQPQHF.

The genes are TRBV30 and TRBJ1-2, with D maybe TRBD1 (6 bases). The CDR3 has 13 residues. CDR1 and CDR2 from the germline V gene are GTSNPN and SVGIG (reference sequence). V lost 0 bases to trimming and J lost 6 bases, with 11 bases between them. CDR3: CAWSVQAGDGYTF. CDR3 sequence (DNA): TGTGCCTGGAGTGTACAGGCAGGGGATGGCTACACCTTC.

This rearrangement joins TRBV5-1 to TRBJ2-6; D possibly corresponds to TRBD1 (6 bases). Trimming removed 6 bases from V and 0 bases from J, with 16 bases in between. Germline V gene data show CDR1 as SGHRS and CDR2 as YFSETQ. The CDR3 is 17 residues long. The DNA for the CDR3 is TGCGCCAGCAAGGGGCAGGGGCAAGGCTCTGGGGCCAACGTCCTGACTTTC. The encoded protein is CASKGQGQGSGANVLTF.

The genes are TRBV7-6 and TRBJ2-1; perhaps TRBD2 as D (6 bases). Germline assignment: CDR1 SGHVS and CDR2 FNYEAQ. The CDR3 runs to 15 residues. The V end lost 2 bases, the J end lost 9 bases, and 17 bases lay between the germline ends. The CDR3 reads CASSLWPGSGSEQFF. Written as DNA, the CDR3 is TGTGCCAGCAGCTTATGGCCAGGGAGCGGGTCTGAGCAGTTCTTC.

The chain employs TRBV5-4 and TRBJ2-2; 9 bases map to TRBD1. There are 15 residues in the CDR3. J gave up 7 bases and V 3 bases, and 7 bases lay outside the gene matches. Germline V gene sequence: CDR1 SGHNT, CDR2 YYREEE (reference sequence). In nucleotides, the CDR3 is TGTGCCAGCAGCTGGAAGGGACAGGGTGACGGGGAGCTGTTTTTT. It encodes CASSWKGQGDGELFF. The full variable domain, in which reference TRBV5-4 and TRBJ2-2 provide the parts outside the CDR3, is ETGVTQSPTHLIKTRGQQVTLRCSSQSGHNTVSWYQQALGQGPQFIFQYYREEENGRGNFPPRFSGLQFPNYSSELNVNALELDDSALYLCASSWKGQGDGELFFGEGSRLTVL.

The rearrangement joins TRBV27 to TRBJ2-4, with TRBD1 identical over 7 bases. CDR3 size: 13 residues. The V gene end was trimmed by 5 bases and the J gene end by 6 bases; junction bases not matched to a gene: 4. Germline CDR1 is MNHEY and CDR2 is SMNVEV (reference sequence). CDR3 in amino acids: CASSLGGLNIQYF. CDR3 sequence (DNA): TGTGCCAGCAGTCTAGGGGGCTTAAACATTCAGTACTTC.

This chain links TRBV5-1 with TRBJ1-1, with TRBD1 as a possible D gene (5 bases). V lost 3 bases, J lost 0 bases, and 15 bases lay in between. CDR1 and CDR2 (germline): SGHRS, YFSETQ. This CDR3 has 16 amino acids. In DNA form, the CDR3 reads TGCGCCAGCAGCTGGCGAAAGGGACGGTTGAACACTGAAGCTTTCTTT. It codes for CASSWRKGRLNTEAFF.

The rearrangement links TRBV7-2 to TRBJ1-2; a weak D match, TRBD1 (6 bases). Trimming took 6 bases from V and 4 from J, leaving 12 bases between them. Germline V CDR1 and CDR2: SGHTA, FQGNSA. There are 13 residues in the CDR3. CDR3 DNA: TGTGCCAGCAGTCTGCAGGGGATCTATGGCTACACCTTC. Its translation: CASSLQGIYGYTF.

V and J are TRBV19 and TRBJ2-4; TRBD2 is a possible D gene (6 bases). Germline assignment: CDR1 LNHDA and CDR2 SQIVND (reference sequence). The CDR3 has 13 amino acids. The germline V and J ends were trimmed by 6 bases and 8 bases, with 14 bases remaining between them. The CDR3: CASSDTGGDIQYF. Written as DNA, the CDR3 is TGTGCCAGTAGCGATACAGGAGGGGACATTCAGTACTTC.

This clone was counted once. The chain recombines TRBV7-9 with TRBJ1-6, with a tentative D call TRBD1 (5 bases). V lost 1 base and J lost 10, with 11 bases in between. The CDR3 runs 14 residues. Germline V gene data show CDR1 as SEHNR and CDR2 as FQNEAQ (reference sequence). In DNA, the CDR3 is TGTGCCAGCAGCTTAGGGGGCCTGAGCTCACCCCTCCACTTT. Translation: CASSLGGLSSPLHF.

The CDR3 DNA reads as TGTGCCAGCAGCTTACGTGATGGGGAGCCCCAGCATTTT. Encoded protein: CASSLRDGEPQHF. The chain employs TRBV7-3 and TRBJ1-5; the D is unclear. V lost 2 bases to trimming and J lost 8 bases, with 10 bases between them. The V gene's germline CDR1 is SGHTA and CDR2 FQGTGA. The CDR3 spans 13 residues.

The genes are TRBV7-2 and TRBJ2-3; D is unresolved. V dropped 5 bases and J dropped 4 bases, with 4 bases sitting between them. The germline CDR1 and CDR2 sequences are SGHTA and FQGNSA. This CDR3 spans 11 amino acids. CDR3 region: CASSVSDTQYF. CDR3 sequence (DNA): TGTGCCAGCAGCGTGTCAGATACGCAGTATTTT.